This record looks at one TCR beta chain sequence and its context. The target of this receptor is not known. Base qualities are missing; no much larger clone stands one base away. The immunoSEQ hsTCRB v3.0 assay was used at survey level resolution to sequence the TRB variable region. A depth of 40,000-50,000 T-cell genomes per sample was targeted for TRB sequencing. TRB libraries were pooled and sequenced on an Illumina MiSeq using a v3 150-cycle kit. The published analysis was carried out like this. Repertoire analysis was run in R within a reproducible Nextflow workflow that covered QC, data transformation and analysis. LymphoSeq2, an R package for AIRR-Seq data exploration, was used to implement custom analyses. A handful of samples yielding fewer than 5000 total TRB sequences were excluded, leaving roughly 200 analyzed HIV repertoires. Among the 188 retained HIV repertoires, 55 to 60 were collected before ART initiation and approximately 130 were collected after ART initiation. Repertoires were downsampled to 5000 TRB nucleotide sequences, and summary statistics were averaged over 100 downsampling iterations. TRB sequences were retained for analysis only if CDR3 regions of at least seven amino acids were present. A Shannon entropy-derived clonality score and the Gini coefficient were used to measure diversity. In the repertoire networks, any two of the top 5000 CDR3 amino acid sequences were linked whenever the two sequences differed by an edit distance of one. For TRB CDR3 amino acid sequences, GLIPH2 was used to predict antigen specificity groups and MHC restriction. To flag known associations with CMV, EBV, HIV or tissue antigens, CDR3 amino acid sequences were compared against VDJdb and McPAS-TCR. Pre-ART, post-ART and control groups were compared with Wilcoxon signed-rank tests and Holm-Bonferroni correction. The table comes from immuneACCESS by way of TCRdb, which keeps in-frame sequences with V and J called. Part of the clones is missing from these tables; in studies checked, under half for an unresolved V gene and the rest for unknown reasons. That table furnishes V, J and clone size, whereas the DNA furnished D and trimming. The sample profile shows fewer than 45,000 clones; nearly 95% of them were found once. The leading ten clones occupy about 3% of the sample.

To be included, a participant needed at least one PBMC sample from before ART initiation plus at least two post-ART samples. Treatment was received in the United States of America by all participants with HIV. Cryopreserved samples of about 1-10 million PBMC were thawed and washed before DNA extraction. At the time of the earliest PBMC sample, participants with HIV were aged between roughly 20 and 54 years. PBMC samples were contributed by each participant from 1-4 timepoints before ART initiation and 2-8 timepoints after ART initiation, with a median of 7 samples. Serial HIV viral load, CD4+ T-cell count, ART history and demographic data were obtained for every participant. A Qiagen kit on a QIAcube was used to extract genomic DNA from unsorted PBMC, with samples processed in batches of 12. These data belong to a study of long-term antiretroviral therapy in people with HIV (dated by TCRdb to the early 2020s). Regarding the research as a whole: The earliest samples were collected roughly a decade before the 2015 WHO recommendation for immediate ART, at a time when ART was usually postponed until CD4 counts fell. This retrospective serial study examined whether starting ART and sustained HIV suppression were associated with changes in the composition and diversity of the TRB repertoire in peripheral blood. A total of roughly 180 cryopreserved PBMC samples were contributed to the cohort by 30 adults with confirmed HIV infection, with samples collected serially over a mean of roughly six years (range 1-12). Of the roughly 32 participants with HIV, about a dozen were female. No cross-contamination during QIAcube processing was shown when test extractions of a monoclonal T-cell line were performed alongside fewer than 40 polyclonal samples.

Overall results and qualifications from the work: Inferences about post-ART repertoire changes were limited because no data were available on ART adherence, viral resistance or therapy changes. Starting ART was linked to a significant rise in TRB diversity, yet even after long-term ART the diversity remained significantly lower than in transplant donor controls. Since PBMC availability was limited, sequencing covered only the TCR beta chain, with no alpha chain pairing. Because pre-ART samples had limited cell numbers, profiling was done on unsorted PBMC rather than on sorted CD4+ and CD8+ T cells. CDR3 length ranges in HIV repertoires were narrower than in controls, and network structure suggested an antigen-experienced repertoire with only a slight naive shift after ART. At every time point, the repertoire was dominated by expanded TRB clones first identified before ART initiation, although this dominance fluctuated and, in many PLHIV, declined after ART. The samples were dated from about 2004 to 2018, and the ART regimens that were used may be less effective than current ART regimens.

This TCR derives from a woman aged 45 to 65 with HIV. The source material was unsorted PBMCs, sampled 3.7 years after starting antiretroviral therapy.

The DNA sequence is given as TGTGCCAGCAGTTCGGACAGGGGGACTTCACCCCTCCACTTT. Its translation reads: CASSSDRGTSPLHF. The chain is made from TRBV27 and TRBJ1-6; 10 bases in the middle match TRBD1. Ends trimmed: V by 4 bases, J by 9 bases; bases unmatched to a gene: 3. For CDR1 and CDR2, the germline V gene (reference sequence) lists MNHEY and SMNVEV. The CDR3 goes from the cysteine to the phenylalanine over 14 residues. Only CDR3 DNA is held: 42 bases, read in frame from base 1.